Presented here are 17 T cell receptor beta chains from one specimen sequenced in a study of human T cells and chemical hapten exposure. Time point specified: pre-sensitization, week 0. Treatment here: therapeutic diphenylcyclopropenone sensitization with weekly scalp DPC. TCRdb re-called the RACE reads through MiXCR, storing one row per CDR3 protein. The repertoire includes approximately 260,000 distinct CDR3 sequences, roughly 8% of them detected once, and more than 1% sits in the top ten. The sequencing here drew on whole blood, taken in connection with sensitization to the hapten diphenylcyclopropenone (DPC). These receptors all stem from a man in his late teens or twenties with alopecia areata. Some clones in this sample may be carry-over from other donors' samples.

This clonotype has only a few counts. The CDR3 loop is CASSLGGASQPQHF. CDR3 coding DNA: TGTGCCAGCAGTCTGGGGGGGGCGAGTCAGCCCCAGCATTTT. V gene TRBV6-5 combines with J gene TRBJ1-5; D perhaps matches TRBD1 (6 bases). The germline V gene has CDR1 MNHEY and CDR2 SVGAGI. This CDR3 is built from 14 residues. V was shortened by 5 bases and J by 6 bases, with 14 bases between the two germline ends.

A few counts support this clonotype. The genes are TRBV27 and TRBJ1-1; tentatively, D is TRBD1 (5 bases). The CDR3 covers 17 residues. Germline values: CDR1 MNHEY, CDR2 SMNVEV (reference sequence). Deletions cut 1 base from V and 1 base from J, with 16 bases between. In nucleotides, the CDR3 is TGTGCCAGCAGTTTATTTAGTCGACAGCCGGCGAACACTGAAGCTTTCTTT. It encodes CASSLFSRQPANTEAFF.

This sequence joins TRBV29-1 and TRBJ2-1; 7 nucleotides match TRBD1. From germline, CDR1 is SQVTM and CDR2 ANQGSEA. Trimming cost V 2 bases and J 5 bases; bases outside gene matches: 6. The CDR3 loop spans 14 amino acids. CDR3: CSVESGQVNNEQFF. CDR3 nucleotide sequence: TGCAGCGTTGAAAGCGGACAGGTAAACAATGAGCAGTTCTTC.

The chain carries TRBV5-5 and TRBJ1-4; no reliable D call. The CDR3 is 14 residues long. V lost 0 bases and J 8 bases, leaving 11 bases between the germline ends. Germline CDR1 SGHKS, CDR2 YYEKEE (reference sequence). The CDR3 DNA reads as TGTGCCAGCAGCTTGGAGGTTTCTGGGGAAAAACTGTTTTTT. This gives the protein CASSLEVSGEKLFF.

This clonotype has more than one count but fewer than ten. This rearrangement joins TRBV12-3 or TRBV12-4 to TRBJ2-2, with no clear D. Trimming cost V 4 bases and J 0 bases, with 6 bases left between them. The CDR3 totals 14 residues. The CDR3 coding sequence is TGTGCCAGCAGTTGGCTCTCGAACACCGGGGAGCTGTTTTTT. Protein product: CASSWLSNTGELFF.

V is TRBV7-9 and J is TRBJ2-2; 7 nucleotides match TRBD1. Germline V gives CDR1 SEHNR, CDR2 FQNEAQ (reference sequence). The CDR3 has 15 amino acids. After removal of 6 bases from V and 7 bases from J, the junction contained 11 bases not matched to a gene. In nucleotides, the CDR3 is TGTGCCAGCAGGAACACGGGACAGCCGTTCGGGGAGCTGTTTTTT. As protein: CASRNTGQPFGELFF.

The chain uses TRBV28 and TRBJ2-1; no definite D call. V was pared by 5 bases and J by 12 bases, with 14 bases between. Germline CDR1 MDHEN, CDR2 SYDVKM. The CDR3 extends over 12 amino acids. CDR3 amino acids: CASSPDGPLQFF. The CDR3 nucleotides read TGTGCCAGCAGTCCCGACGGCCCACTGCAGTTCTTC.

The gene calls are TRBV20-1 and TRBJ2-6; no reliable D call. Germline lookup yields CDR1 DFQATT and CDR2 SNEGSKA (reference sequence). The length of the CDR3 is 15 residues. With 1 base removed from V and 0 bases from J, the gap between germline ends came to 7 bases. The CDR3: CSARVPLSGANVLTF. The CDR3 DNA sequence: TGCAGTGCTAGAGTGCCCCTCTCTGGGGCCAACGTCCTGACTTTC.

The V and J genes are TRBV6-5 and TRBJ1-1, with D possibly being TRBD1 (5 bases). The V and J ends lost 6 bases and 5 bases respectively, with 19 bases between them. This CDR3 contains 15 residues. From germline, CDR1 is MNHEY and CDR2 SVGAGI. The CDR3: CASRQLQVGPTEAFF. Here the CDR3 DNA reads TGTGCCAGCAGGCAATTACAGGTTGGGCCAACTGAAGCTTTCTTT.

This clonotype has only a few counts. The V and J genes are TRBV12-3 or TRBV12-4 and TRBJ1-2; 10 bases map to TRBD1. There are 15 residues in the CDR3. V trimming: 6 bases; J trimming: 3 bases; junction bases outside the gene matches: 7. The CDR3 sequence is CASSHRGTGDYGYTF. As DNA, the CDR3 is TGTGCCAGCAGCCACAGAGGGACAGGGGACTATGGCTACACCTTC.

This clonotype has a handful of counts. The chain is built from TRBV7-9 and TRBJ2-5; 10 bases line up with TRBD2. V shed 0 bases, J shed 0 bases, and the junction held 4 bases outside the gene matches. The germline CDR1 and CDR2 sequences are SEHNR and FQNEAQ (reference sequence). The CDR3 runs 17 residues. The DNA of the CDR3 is TGTGCCAGCAGCTTAGCCCCACTAGCGGGGTACCAAGAGACCCAGTACTTC. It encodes CASSLAPLAGYQETQYF.

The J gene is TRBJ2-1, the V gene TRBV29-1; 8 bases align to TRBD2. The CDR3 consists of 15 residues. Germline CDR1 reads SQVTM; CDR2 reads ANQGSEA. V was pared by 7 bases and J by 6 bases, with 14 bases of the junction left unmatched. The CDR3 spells CSAAPRLASPNEQFF. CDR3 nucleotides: TGCAGCGCCGCCCCCCGACTAGCGAGTCCCAATGAGCAGTTCTTC.

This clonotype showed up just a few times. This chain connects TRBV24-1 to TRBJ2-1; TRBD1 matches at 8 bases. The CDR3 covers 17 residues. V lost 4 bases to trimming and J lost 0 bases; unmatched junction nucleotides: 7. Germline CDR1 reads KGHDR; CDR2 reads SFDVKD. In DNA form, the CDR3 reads TGTGCCACCAGTGACCAGGGGGCGGCGAGCTCCTACAATGAGCAGTTCTTC. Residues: CATSDQGAASSYNEQFF.

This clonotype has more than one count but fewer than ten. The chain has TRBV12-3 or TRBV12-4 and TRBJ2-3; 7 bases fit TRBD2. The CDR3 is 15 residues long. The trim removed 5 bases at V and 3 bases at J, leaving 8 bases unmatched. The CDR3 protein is CASSTAGPSTDTQYF. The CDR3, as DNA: TGTGCCAGCAGTACAGCGGGGCCATCTACAGATACGCAGTATTTT.

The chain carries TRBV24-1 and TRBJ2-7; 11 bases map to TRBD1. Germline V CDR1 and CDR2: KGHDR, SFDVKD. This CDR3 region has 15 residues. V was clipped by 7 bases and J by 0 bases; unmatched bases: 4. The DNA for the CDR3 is TGTGCCACCAGCGCCGGGACAGGGGGCTCCTACGAGCAGTACGTC. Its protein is CATSAGTGGSYEQYV.

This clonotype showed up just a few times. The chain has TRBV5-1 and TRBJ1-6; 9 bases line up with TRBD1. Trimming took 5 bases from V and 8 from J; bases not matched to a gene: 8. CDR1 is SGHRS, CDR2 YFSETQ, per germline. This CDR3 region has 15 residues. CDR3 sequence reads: CASSFAGQGYSPLHF. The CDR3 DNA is TGCGCCAGCAGTTTTGCGGGACAGGGTTATTCACCCCTCCACTTT.

The CDR3 is CASSLLTGGTDTQYF. DNA for the CDR3: TGTGCCAGCAGTTTACTGACAGGGGGCACAGATACGCAGTATTTT. The chain employs TRBV28 and TRBJ2-3; 8 nucleotides agree with TRBD1. CDR3 size: 15 residues. V lost 2 bases and J lost 1; bases outside the gene matches: 2. Germline V lookup: CDR1 MDHEN, CDR2 SYDVKM.